The 22 T cell receptor beta chains below were found in one sample sequenced in a study of metastatic and nonmetastatic thyroid tumors. Patients had received no treatment of any kind before thyroid surgery. TCRdb re-processed the PCR reads through MiXCR. The sample records tens of thousands of clones, around 13% being singletons. The material sequenced was blood. The receptor set was obtained from a female donor with papillary thyroid cancer or a benign thyroid nodule (not recorded which). Some clones in this sample may be carry-over from other donors' samples.

This clone was counted ten times or more. One base away lies a much larger clone, so this may be a sequencing read error. Here the CDR3 DNA reads TGTGCCAGTAGTCCAAGGACGGGTGCCTACGAGCAGTACTTC. Encoded protein: CASSPRTGAYEQYF. J is TRBJ2-7 and V is TRBV19; D unclear. CDR3 length: 14 residues. V gave up 5 bases and J gave up 2 bases, with 13 bases separating them. Germline values: CDR1 LNHDA, CDR2 SQIVND (reference sequence).

In this sample, this clone turned up many times. The V and J genes are TRBV14 and TRBJ2-5; D is ambiguous. The CDR3 is made up of 12 amino acids. V lost 0 bases and J lost 8, with 7 bases in between. Germline loops: CDR1 SGHDN, CDR2 FVKESK. Here the CDR3 DNA reads TGTGCCAGCAGCCAAGATTGGGGAACCCAGTACTTC. Translating it yields CASSQDWGTQYF.

By sample share, this clone is medium-sized. The V call is TRBV6-1, the J call TRBJ1-3; TRBD1 might be the D (6 bases). V was pared by 5 bases and J by 8 bases, with 16 bases between. The germline CDR1 and CDR2 sequences are MNHNS and SASEGT. This CDR3 has 14 amino acids. The DNA for the CDR3 is TGTGCCAGCAGTAGGGACACCTCCGCGGACACCATATATTTT. Protein: CASSRDTSADTIYF.

This clone was detected many times. The chain uses TRBV6-1 and TRBJ2-5; 12 positions match TRBD2. V lost 6 bases to trimming and J lost 5 bases; unmatched junction nucleotides: 7. Per germline, CDR1 MNHNS and CDR2 SASEGT. This CDR3 has 15 amino acids. CDR3 coding DNA: TGTGCCAGCAGCGGACTAGCGGGGTGGCGGGAGACCCAGTACTTC. This codes for CASSGLAGWRETQYF.

In its sample, this clone was seen a few times. This CDR3 reads CASSEGDNNYGYTF. The CDR3 nucleotides are TGTGCCAGCAGTGAGGGGGACAATAACTATGGCTACACCTTC. The V call is TRBV6-1, the J call TRBJ1-2; D may be TRBD1 (6 bases). The CDR3 totals 14 residues. The V gene lost 3 bases and the J gene lost 1 base, with 9 bases spanning the gap. The V gene's germline CDR1 is MNHNS and CDR2 SASEGT.

The chain employs TRBV27 and TRBJ1-1, with D perhaps matching TRBD1 (5 bases). Germline CDR1 MNHEY, CDR2 SMNVEV (reference sequence). The CDR3 runs 14 residues. The V end was cut by 2 bases, the J end by 3 bases, with 10 bases between. For the CDR3, the DNA is TGTGCCAGCAGTTTAGCAGGGCGTGACACTGAAGCTTTCTTT. It yields the protein CASSLAGRDTEAFF.

This clone was seen only a few times. The chain combines TRBV19 with TRBJ1-2; no definite D call. V was clipped by 4 bases and J by 0 bases, with 9 bases between them. The CDR3 totals 14 residues. CDR1 and CDR2 (germline): LNHDA, SQIVND (reference sequence). The CDR3 protein is CASSRHSANYGYTF. In DNA form, the CDR3 reads TGTGCCAGTAGTAGACACAGTGCTAACTATGGCTACACCTTC.

This chain joins TRBV19 and TRBJ1-1; the D is unclear. From germline, CDR1 is LNHDA and CDR2 SQIVND (reference sequence). The CDR3 sequence is 13 residues long. V was cut by 2 bases and J by 2 bases, with 6 bases left in between. DNA for the CDR3: TGTGCCAGTAGTATACAGATAAACACTGAAGCTTTCTTT. Its protein product is CASSIQINTEAFF.

Remarks on this clone: A single base separates this from a much larger clone, so it may be a read error. The sample has other DNA sequences that encode this CDR3 too. The genes are TRBV9 and TRBJ2-3; TRBD1 or TRBD2 may be the D gene (6 bases each). In germline, CDR1 is SGDLS, CDR2 YYNGEE. This CDR3 comprises 15 residues. DNA of the CDR3: TGTGCCAGCAGCGCTAGGGGGATAGCGGCAGATACGCAGTATTTC. As protein: CASSARGIAADTQYF. The whole variable domain, remainder taken from reference TRBV9 and TRBJ2-3, is DSGVTQTPKHLITATGQRVTLRCSPRSGDLSVYWYQQSLDQGLQFLIQYYNGEERAKGNILERFSAQQFPDLHSELNLSSLELGDSALYFCASSARGIAADTQYFGPGTRLTVL.

This clone was picked up many times. J is TRBJ2-7 and V is TRBV10-3; tentatively, D is TRBD2 (6 bases). V lost 8 bases and J 5 bases, leaving 13 bases between the germline ends. Germline-derived CDR1 and CDR2 are ENHRY and SYGVKD. The CDR3 is 12 residues long. The CDR3 reads CAIQSTSDEQYF. The DNA of the CDR3 is TGTGCCATCCAGTCGACTAGTGACGAGCAGTACTTC.

This clone has ten or more counts. The DNA of the CDR3 is TGTGCCTGGAGTGAGGGATTGGGCTCCTACGAGCAGTACTTC. Translation gives CAWSEGLGSYEQYF. The gene calls are TRBV30 and TRBJ2-7; no clear D. CDR1 and CDR2 (germline): GTSNPN, SVGIG (reference sequence). CDR3 size: 14 residues. V lost 1 base and J lost 0, with 10 bases in between.

In its sample, this clone was seen many times. The chain couples TRBV15 to TRBJ2-7; TRBD1 aligns across 9 bases. Germline V lookup: CDR1 LNHNV, CDR2 YYDKDF (reference sequence). CDR3 length equals 15 residues. V shed 2 bases and J 6 bases; nucleotides not matched to a gene: 8. The CDR3 DNA reads TGTGCCACCAGCAGAACGCTGGACAGGGGAGGCGAGCAGTACTTC. This sequence encodes CATSRTLDRGGEQYF.

This clone was recorded many times. The gene calls are TRBV5-1 and TRBJ2-2, with D perhaps TRBD1 (6 bases). Germline CDR1 is SGHRS and CDR2 is YFSETQ. The ends were cut back, 2 bases at V and 6 bases at J, with 17 bases in the middle. The CDR3 extends over 16 amino acids. The CDR3 nucleotides are TGCGCCAGCAGCTTAACACGACAGGTCATGGCCGGGGAGCTGTTTTTT. Translating it yields CASSLTRQVMAGELFF.

Ten or more counts support this clone. This rearrangement joins TRBV29-1 to TRBJ1-2, with 7 bases that match TRBD1. This CDR3 is 16 amino acids long. V was clipped by 3 bases and J by 4 bases; unmatched bases: 14. The germline gives CDR1 SQVTM, CDR2 ANQGSEA. In nucleotides, the CDR3 is TGCAGCGTTGATGTCGAAACAGGGGAAGGCAGCTATGGCTACACCTTC. Translation: CSVDVETGEGSYGYTF.

This clone has a count of ten or more. This chain joins TRBV19 and TRBJ2-7; 11 bases are a match to TRBD1. The junction had 13 bases not matched to a gene; V was cut back by 4 bases and J by 5 bases. CDR1 is LNHDA, CDR2 SQIVND, per germline (reference sequence). The CDR3 has 17 amino acids. The CDR3 is CASSTAPDRDRGDEQYF. Written as DNA, the CDR3 is TGTGCCAGTAGTACAGCCCCCGACCGGGACAGGGGGGACGAGCAGTACTTC.

This clone showed up many times. The chain couples TRBV19 to TRBJ1-1; D call uncertain. Trimming took 1 base from V and 2 from J, leaving 11 bases between them. The CDR3 has 15 amino acids. Germline V gives CDR1 LNHDA, CDR2 SQIVND (reference sequence). The CDR3 nucleotides read TGTGCCAGTAGTATAGCACCGGGCCTTAACACTGAAGCTTTCTTT. Residues: CASSIAPGLNTEAFF.

The rearrangement joins TRBV20-1 to TRBJ2-7; 10 bases fit TRBD1. V was clipped by 7 bases and J by 7 bases; unmatched bases: 16. This CDR3 is 15 amino acids long. The germline V gene encodes CDR1 DFQATT and CDR2 SNEGSKA (reference sequence). CDR3 bases: TGCAGTGTTCTCCCATCCGGGACAGGGGTGGGTGAGCAGTACTTC. It translates to CSVLPSGTGVGEQYF.

This clone came up many times. The chain combines TRBV18 with TRBJ2-7; 7 bases fit TRBD1. Unmatched junction bases numbered 3, after V lost 2 bases and J lost 2 bases. There are 14 residues in the CDR3. The germline V gene encodes CDR1 KGHSH and CDR2 LQKENI. The CDR3 reads CASSPTGVTYEQYF. As DNA, the CDR3 is TGTGCCAGCTCACCAACAGGGGTAACCTACGAGCAGTACTTC.

This clone was seen repeatedly, ten times or more. The gene calls are TRBV19 and TRBJ1-1; D is uncertain. V was shortened by 1 base and J by 6 bases, with 12 bases between the two germline ends. The CDR3 has 14 residues. CDR1 LNHDA and CDR2 SQIVND come from the germline V gene (reference sequence). The DNA of the CDR3 is TGTGCCAGTAGTATAGTCTGGGGAGGCGCTGAAGCTTTCTTT. Translated: CASSIVWGGAEAFF.

This clone has a count of ten or more. This chain joins TRBV6-2 or TRBV6-3 and TRBJ2-5; 9 nucleotides match TRBD2. This CDR3 has 16 amino acids. The germline V gene has CDR1 MNHEY and CDR2 SVGEGT. Trimming at V came to 8 bases and at J to 3 bases, leaving 13 bases not matched to a gene. The CDR3 protein is CASAQSGGLMEETQYF. As DNA, the CDR3 is TGTGCCAGCGCCCAAAGCGGGGGGCTGATGGAAGAGACCCAGTACTTC.

In this sample, this clone turned up many times. V usage is TRBV4-2 and J usage is TRBJ2-6; the D is unclear. This CDR3 has 18 amino acids. Trimming cost V 0 bases and J 0 bases, with 12 bases left between them. Germline assignment: CDR1 LGHNA and CDR2 YNFKEQ. The CDR3 DNA follows: TGTGCCAGCAGCCAAGAACTCCTGTGGAACTCTGGGGCCAACGTCCTGACTTTC. This sequence encodes CASSQELLWNSGANVLTF.

Ten or more counts support this clone. This chain links TRBV19 with TRBJ1-2; perhaps TRBD1 as D (6 bases). The CDR3 runs 15 residues. V was pared by 8 bases and J by 0 bases, with 16 bases between. Germline CDR1 reads LNHDA; CDR2 reads SQIVND (reference sequence). This CDR3 reads CASQNTGRANYGYTF. Here the CDR3 DNA reads TGTGCCAGTCAAAACACAGGGAGAGCTAACTATGGCTACACCTTC.